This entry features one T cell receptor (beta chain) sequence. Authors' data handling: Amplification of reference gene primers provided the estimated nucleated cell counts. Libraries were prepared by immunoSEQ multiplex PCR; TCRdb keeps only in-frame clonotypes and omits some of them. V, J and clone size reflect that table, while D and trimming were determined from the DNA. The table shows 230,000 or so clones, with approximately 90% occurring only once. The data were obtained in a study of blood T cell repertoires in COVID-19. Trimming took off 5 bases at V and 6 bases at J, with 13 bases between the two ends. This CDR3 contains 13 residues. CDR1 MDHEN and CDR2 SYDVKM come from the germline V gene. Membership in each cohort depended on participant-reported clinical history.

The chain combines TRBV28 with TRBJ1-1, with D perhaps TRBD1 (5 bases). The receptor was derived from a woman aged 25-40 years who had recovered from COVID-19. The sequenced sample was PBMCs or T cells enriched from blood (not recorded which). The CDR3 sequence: CASSPGGSAEAFF. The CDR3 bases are TGTGCCAGCAGTCCTGGGGGGAGCGCTGAAGCTTTCTTT.